These 29 T cell receptor beta chains came from one sample sequenced in a study of blood T cell repertoires in COVID-19. Generated by immunoSEQ multiplex PCR, the TCRdb table keeps only in-frame clones and is missing some. Of 120,000 to 150,000 clones in the sample, around 85% were seen once. Sequencing was carried out using peripheral blood. These receptors were collected from a woman aged 40 to 50 with active or convalescent COVID-19.

This chain uses TRBV6-5 with TRBJ2-7, with D perhaps matching TRBD2 (7 bases). The germline V and J ends were trimmed by 2 bases and 3 bases, with 17 bases remaining between them. This CDR3 contains 16 residues. The germline CDR1 and CDR2 sequences are MNHEY and SVGAGI. CDR3 in amino acids: CASSYPTGRGNYEQYF. CDR3 bases: TGTGCCAGCAGTTACCCCACAGGGAGGGGAAACTACGAGCAGTACTTC.

This chain connects TRBV5-1 to TRBJ1-2; the D gene is possibly TRBD1 (5 bases). Germline V gene lookup returns CDR1 SGHRS and CDR2 YFSETQ. V was clipped by 3 bases and J by 5 bases, with 8 bases between them. The CDR3 totals 12 residues. The DNA for the CDR3 is TGCGCCAGCAGCTCCGACAGTTATGGCTACACCTTC. Its translation is CASSSDSYGYTF.

The V call is TRBV28, the J call TRBJ1-4; 7 nucleotides line up with TRBD1. Losses at the gene ends were 4 bases for V and 3 bases for J; bases not matched to a gene: 5. The germline CDR1 and CDR2 sequences are MDHEN and SYDVKM. The CDR3 length is 15 residues. CDR3 DNA sequence: TGTGCCAGCAGTTCTGAGGGGGCAGCTAATGAAAAACTGTTTTTT. This encodes CASSSEGAANEKLFF.

This chain uses TRBV6-6 with TRBJ1-3, with a tentative D call TRBD1 (5 bases). The CDR3 is 15 residues long. Per germline, CDR1 MNHNY and CDR2 SVGAGI (reference sequence). V lost 5 bases, J lost 2 bases, and 13 bases lay in between. CDR3 sequence: CASSPREGTGNTIYF. The CDR3 DNA sequence: TGTGCCAGCAGTCCCAGGGAGGGAACTGGAAACACCATATATTTT.

This clone was seen a few times. V and J are TRBV6-5 and TRBJ1-4, with 11 bases identical to TRBD1. After removal of 7 bases from V and 6 bases from J, the junction contained 7 bases not matched to a gene. Germline loops: CDR1 MNHEY, CDR2 SVGAGI. The CDR3 length is 15 residues. In DNA, the CDR3 is TGTGCCAGCAAAGGACAGGGGGCGCGGCATGAAAAACTGTTTTTT. Translated, it gives CASKGQGARHEKLFF.

The V and J genes are TRBV28 and TRBJ2-1, with 11 bases aligning to TRBD2. Germline V gene sequence: CDR1 MDHEN, CDR2 SYDVKM. V was clipped by 3 bases and J by 10 bases; unmatched bases: 8. The CDR3 is 15 residues long. The CDR3 bases are TGTGCCAGCAGTTTCCTGGCTAGCGGGGGGCGAGAGCAGTTCTTC. Translation gives CASSFLASGGREQFF.

This chain uses TRBV5-4 with TRBJ1-2, with 8 bases fitting TRBD1. CDR3 length: 17 amino acids. The germline V gene encodes CDR1 SGHNT and CDR2 YYREEE (reference sequence). Trimming at V came to 6 bases and at J to 8 bases, leaving 21 bases not matched to a gene. CDR3 sequence (DNA): TGTGCCAGCATCCCGACCGGGACAGGAGACCAAATTGACGGCTACACCTTC. This encodes CASIPTGTGDQIDGYTF.

J is TRBJ1-1 and V is TRBV4-1, with 7 bases matching TRBD1. After removal of 1 base from V and 2 bases from J, the junction contained 7 bases not matched to a gene. This CDR3 comprises 16 residues. Per germline, CDR1 MGHRA and CDR2 YSYEKL. CDR3: CASSQGPGTDNTEAFF. As DNA, the CDR3 is TGCGCCAGCAGCCAAGGACCCGGGACAGACAACACTGAAGCTTTCTTT.

The rearrangement joins TRBV5-1 to TRBJ2-3; 9 positions match TRBD1. The CDR3 has 15 residues. Germline CDR1 is SGHRS and CDR2 is YFSETQ. V shed 5 bases, J shed 3 bases, and the junction held 7 bases outside the gene matches. The CDR3 DNA is TGCGCCAGCAGACCACAGGGGGCGCGGACAGATACGCAGTATTTT. Translation: CASRPQGARTDTQYF.

This chain links TRBV5-5 with TRBJ1-2, with TRBD1 matching over 9 bases. This CDR3 region has 15 residues. Germline-derived CDR1 and CDR2 are SGHKS and YYEKEE (reference sequence). With 0 bases clipped from V and 4 bases from J, the junction kept 4 bases outside the gene matches. The CDR3 reads CASSLDRGQGYGYTF. CDR3 DNA: TGTGCCAGCAGCTTGGACAGGGGGCAAGGCTATGGCTACACCTTC.

The chain uses TRBV29-1 and TRBJ2-7; tentatively, D is TRBD1 (5 bases). Germline V gene sequence: CDR1 SQVTM, CDR2 ANQGSEA. V lost 1 base, J lost 10 bases, and 23 bases lay in between. This CDR3 is built from 15 residues. CDR3 in DNA: TGCAGCGTTGAAGGGTATATCGCAGGGAAAGGGCGTCAGTACTTC. As protein: CSVEGYIAGKGRQYF.

CDR3: CASSQRGSYGYTF. CDR3 in DNA: TGTGCCAGCAGCCAGCGGGGATCCTATGGCTACACCTTC. The chain recombines TRBV3-1 (or the pseudogene TRBV3-2) with TRBJ1-2; D not resolved. CDR1 and CDR2 from the germline V gene are LGHDT and YNNKEL (reference sequence). The CDR3 totals 13 residues. The V end was cut by 3 bases, the J end by 4 bases, with 9 bases between.

The chain combines TRBV5-1 with TRBJ1-5; 7 positions match TRBD1. The CDR3 is made up of 15 amino acids. The J segment lost 3 bases and the V segment lost 4 bases, leaving 7 bases of the junction unmatched. Germline V gene data show CDR1 as SGHRS and CDR2 as YFSETQ. The DNA for the CDR3 is TGCGCCAGCAGCACAAACGGACAGGTCAATCAGCCCCAGCATTTT. It encodes CASSTNGQVNQPQHF. Using reference TRBV5-1 and TRBJ1-5 for the parts outside the CDR3, the full variable domain is KAGVTQTPRYLIKTRGQQVTLSCSPISGHRSVSWYQQTPGQGLQFLFEYFSETQRNKGNFPGRFSGRQFSNSRSEMNVSTLELGDSALYLCASSTNGQVNQPQHFGDGTRLSIL.

The rearrangement uses TRBV30 and TRBJ2-5; maybe TRBD1 (6 bases). Germline V gene lookup returns CDR1 GTSNPN and CDR2 SVGIG (reference sequence). Trimming took off 3 bases at V and 5 bases at J, with 19 bases between the two ends. This CDR3 is built from 15 residues. The CDR3 nucleotides are TGTGCCTGGAGCTCCAGGGGCAGGAGAGGGGAGACCCAGTACTTC. This codes for CAWSSRGRRGETQYF.

This clone showed up just a few times. The chain carries TRBV11-3 and TRBJ1-4, with D uncertain. This CDR3 spans 15 amino acids. Trimming removed 5 bases from V and 0 bases from J, with 10 bases in between. Germline loops: CDR1 SGHNT, CDR2 YENEEA. The CDR3 spells CASSPAGATNEKLFF. The CDR3 coding sequence is TGTGCCAGCAGCCCCGCGGGTGCAACTAATGAAAAACTGTTTTTT.

The gene calls are TRBV7-2 and TRBJ1-6; the match to TRBD1 covers 8 bases. The CDR3 covers 15 residues. Germline CDR1 SGHTA, CDR2 FQGNSA. Trimming cost V 2 bases and J 5 bases; bases outside gene matches: 2. Here the CDR3 reads CASSLTGGDNSPLHF. CDR3 coding DNA: TGTGCCAGCAGCTTAACAGGGGGAGATAATTCACCCCTCCACTTT.

The chain has TRBV9 and TRBJ1-4; 9 bases align to TRBD1. This CDR3 region has 16 residues. Germline trimming cut 3 bases from V and 1 base from J; bases unmatched to any gene: 4. Germline-derived CDR1 and CDR2 are SGDLS and YYNGEE. CDR3 in amino acids: CASSARQGGTNEKLFF. Here the CDR3 DNA reads TGTGCCAGCAGCGCGAGACAGGGGGGAACTAATGAAAAACTGTTTTTT.

The rearrangement joins TRBV6-5 to TRBJ1-1; D gene ambiguous. The CDR3 loop spans 14 amino acids. Germline V CDR1 and CDR2: MNHEY, SVGAGI. V lost 6 bases and J lost 3, with 14 bases in between. As DNA, the CDR3 is TGTGCCAGCAGCCTCGACTGGGAGTACACTGAAGCTTTCTTT. It yields the protein CASSLDWEYTEAFF.

This sequence joins TRBV21-1 and TRBJ2-2; the table assigns TRBD2, which was not confirmed against the DNA. TRBV21-1 is a recognized pseudogene. The CDR3 is 14 residues long. The CDR3 nucleotides read TGTGCCAGCGCTGGGACTCCTAACACCGGGGAGCTGTTTTTT. It codes for CASAGTPNTGELFF.

The rearrangement uses TRBV7-2 and TRBJ2-1, with TRBD1 matching 8 bases. Germline CDR1 SGHTA, CDR2 FQGNSA. V dropped 1 base and J dropped 3; count of bases not matched to a gene: 5. The CDR3 runs to 16 residues. The CDR3 DNA is TGTGCCAGCAGCTTAGTAGGACAGGGTCTCTACAATGAGCAGTTCTTC. It codes for CASSLVGQGLYNEQFF.

The chain links TRBV5-1 to TRBJ1-3, with no clear D. The germline CDR1 and CDR2 sequences are SGHRS and YFSETQ. V shed 0 bases and J shed 0 bases, with 7 bases lying between them. There are 15 residues in the CDR3. Here the CDR3 DNA reads TGCGCCAGCAGCTTGGCCCTCTACTCTGGAAACACCATATATTTT. It yields the protein CASSLALYSGNTIYF.

This clone was recorded a few times. The chain links TRBV28 to TRBJ1-1; TRBD1 is a possible D gene (6 bases). There are 15 residues in the CDR3. V was pared by 5 bases and J by 6 bases, with 19 bases between. Germline V CDR1 and CDR2: MDHEN, SYDVKM. In nucleotides, the CDR3 is TGTGCCAGCAGTCCTGGGGACACCCTGTTGGCTGAAGCTTTCTTT. Its translation: CASSPGDTLLAEAFF.

This clone came up once. The chain joins TRBV5-1 to TRBJ2-2; TRBD1 agrees at 10 bases. Germline CDR1 and CDR2: SGHRS and YFSETQ. This CDR3 is 13 amino acids long. V lost 4 bases to trimming and J lost 9 bases; unmatched junction nucleotides: 3. In DNA, the CDR3 is TGCGCCAGCAGCCCGACAGGGGGCCGGGAGCTGTTTTTT. This encodes CASSPTGGRELFF.

This clone was seen only once. The rearrangement uses TRBV27 and TRBJ1-2; D not certain. The V gene's germline CDR1 is MNHEY and CDR2 SMNVEV (reference sequence). V was trimmed by 5 bases and J by 2 bases, leaving 6 bases between them. The CDR3 extends over 12 amino acids. CDR3 amino acids: CASSRGNYGYTF. The CDR3, as DNA: TGTGCCAGCAGTCGAGGGAACTATGGCTACACCTTC.

The chain has TRBV30 and TRBJ2-5; 8 bases are shared with TRBD2. The trim removed 5 bases at V and 4 bases at J, leaving 15 bases unmatched. CDR1 and CDR2 (germline): GTSNPN, SVGIG (reference sequence). The CDR3 contains 16 residues. DNA for the CDR3: TGTGCCTGGTCTCCAGCGGGGGCTCGTTTAGGAGAGACCCAGTACTTC. The encoded protein is CAWSPAGARLGETQYF.

The chain recombines TRBV7-2 with TRBJ1-1; no definite D call. V was cut by 1 base and J by 0 bases, with 9 bases left in between. The CDR3 covers 15 residues. Germline lookup yields CDR1 SGHTA and CDR2 FQGNSA. DNA for the CDR3: TGTGCCAGCAGCTTAGAGAAGCGGTTGAACACTGAAGCTTTCTTT. Its protein is CASSLEKRLNTEAFF.

This chain joins TRBV19 and TRBJ2-1; possibly TRBD1 for D (6 bases). Germline loops: CDR1 LNHDA, CDR2 SQIVND (reference sequence). The CDR3 has 15 amino acids. V was cut by 0 bases and J by 4 bases, with 10 bases left in between. As DNA, the CDR3 is TGTGCCAGTAGTATAGATAGGCAGGGGTACAATGAGCAGTTCTTC. Translating gives CASSIDRQGYNEQFF.

DNA of the CDR3: TGTGCCAGCAGATCCAGGGGGCAAGGCTATGGCTACACCTTC. As protein: CASRSRGQGYGYTF. The V and J genes are TRBV27 and TRBJ1-2; TRBD1 agrees at 8 bases. CDR3 size: 14 residues. The V gene's germline CDR1 is MNHEY and CDR2 SMNVEV (reference sequence). V lost 6 bases and J lost 4; bases outside the gene matches: 7.

The CDR3 sequence is CATSMPSGSYEQYF. The CDR3 coding sequence is TGTGCCACCAGCATGCCTTCGGGATCCTACGAGCAGTACTTC. The V call is TRBV15, the J call TRBJ2-7; TRBD2 might be the D (5 bases). The V and J ends lost 4 bases and 1 base respectively, with 11 bases between them. The CDR3 is 14 amino acids. The germline CDR1 and CDR2 sequences are LNHNV and YYDKDF (reference sequence).